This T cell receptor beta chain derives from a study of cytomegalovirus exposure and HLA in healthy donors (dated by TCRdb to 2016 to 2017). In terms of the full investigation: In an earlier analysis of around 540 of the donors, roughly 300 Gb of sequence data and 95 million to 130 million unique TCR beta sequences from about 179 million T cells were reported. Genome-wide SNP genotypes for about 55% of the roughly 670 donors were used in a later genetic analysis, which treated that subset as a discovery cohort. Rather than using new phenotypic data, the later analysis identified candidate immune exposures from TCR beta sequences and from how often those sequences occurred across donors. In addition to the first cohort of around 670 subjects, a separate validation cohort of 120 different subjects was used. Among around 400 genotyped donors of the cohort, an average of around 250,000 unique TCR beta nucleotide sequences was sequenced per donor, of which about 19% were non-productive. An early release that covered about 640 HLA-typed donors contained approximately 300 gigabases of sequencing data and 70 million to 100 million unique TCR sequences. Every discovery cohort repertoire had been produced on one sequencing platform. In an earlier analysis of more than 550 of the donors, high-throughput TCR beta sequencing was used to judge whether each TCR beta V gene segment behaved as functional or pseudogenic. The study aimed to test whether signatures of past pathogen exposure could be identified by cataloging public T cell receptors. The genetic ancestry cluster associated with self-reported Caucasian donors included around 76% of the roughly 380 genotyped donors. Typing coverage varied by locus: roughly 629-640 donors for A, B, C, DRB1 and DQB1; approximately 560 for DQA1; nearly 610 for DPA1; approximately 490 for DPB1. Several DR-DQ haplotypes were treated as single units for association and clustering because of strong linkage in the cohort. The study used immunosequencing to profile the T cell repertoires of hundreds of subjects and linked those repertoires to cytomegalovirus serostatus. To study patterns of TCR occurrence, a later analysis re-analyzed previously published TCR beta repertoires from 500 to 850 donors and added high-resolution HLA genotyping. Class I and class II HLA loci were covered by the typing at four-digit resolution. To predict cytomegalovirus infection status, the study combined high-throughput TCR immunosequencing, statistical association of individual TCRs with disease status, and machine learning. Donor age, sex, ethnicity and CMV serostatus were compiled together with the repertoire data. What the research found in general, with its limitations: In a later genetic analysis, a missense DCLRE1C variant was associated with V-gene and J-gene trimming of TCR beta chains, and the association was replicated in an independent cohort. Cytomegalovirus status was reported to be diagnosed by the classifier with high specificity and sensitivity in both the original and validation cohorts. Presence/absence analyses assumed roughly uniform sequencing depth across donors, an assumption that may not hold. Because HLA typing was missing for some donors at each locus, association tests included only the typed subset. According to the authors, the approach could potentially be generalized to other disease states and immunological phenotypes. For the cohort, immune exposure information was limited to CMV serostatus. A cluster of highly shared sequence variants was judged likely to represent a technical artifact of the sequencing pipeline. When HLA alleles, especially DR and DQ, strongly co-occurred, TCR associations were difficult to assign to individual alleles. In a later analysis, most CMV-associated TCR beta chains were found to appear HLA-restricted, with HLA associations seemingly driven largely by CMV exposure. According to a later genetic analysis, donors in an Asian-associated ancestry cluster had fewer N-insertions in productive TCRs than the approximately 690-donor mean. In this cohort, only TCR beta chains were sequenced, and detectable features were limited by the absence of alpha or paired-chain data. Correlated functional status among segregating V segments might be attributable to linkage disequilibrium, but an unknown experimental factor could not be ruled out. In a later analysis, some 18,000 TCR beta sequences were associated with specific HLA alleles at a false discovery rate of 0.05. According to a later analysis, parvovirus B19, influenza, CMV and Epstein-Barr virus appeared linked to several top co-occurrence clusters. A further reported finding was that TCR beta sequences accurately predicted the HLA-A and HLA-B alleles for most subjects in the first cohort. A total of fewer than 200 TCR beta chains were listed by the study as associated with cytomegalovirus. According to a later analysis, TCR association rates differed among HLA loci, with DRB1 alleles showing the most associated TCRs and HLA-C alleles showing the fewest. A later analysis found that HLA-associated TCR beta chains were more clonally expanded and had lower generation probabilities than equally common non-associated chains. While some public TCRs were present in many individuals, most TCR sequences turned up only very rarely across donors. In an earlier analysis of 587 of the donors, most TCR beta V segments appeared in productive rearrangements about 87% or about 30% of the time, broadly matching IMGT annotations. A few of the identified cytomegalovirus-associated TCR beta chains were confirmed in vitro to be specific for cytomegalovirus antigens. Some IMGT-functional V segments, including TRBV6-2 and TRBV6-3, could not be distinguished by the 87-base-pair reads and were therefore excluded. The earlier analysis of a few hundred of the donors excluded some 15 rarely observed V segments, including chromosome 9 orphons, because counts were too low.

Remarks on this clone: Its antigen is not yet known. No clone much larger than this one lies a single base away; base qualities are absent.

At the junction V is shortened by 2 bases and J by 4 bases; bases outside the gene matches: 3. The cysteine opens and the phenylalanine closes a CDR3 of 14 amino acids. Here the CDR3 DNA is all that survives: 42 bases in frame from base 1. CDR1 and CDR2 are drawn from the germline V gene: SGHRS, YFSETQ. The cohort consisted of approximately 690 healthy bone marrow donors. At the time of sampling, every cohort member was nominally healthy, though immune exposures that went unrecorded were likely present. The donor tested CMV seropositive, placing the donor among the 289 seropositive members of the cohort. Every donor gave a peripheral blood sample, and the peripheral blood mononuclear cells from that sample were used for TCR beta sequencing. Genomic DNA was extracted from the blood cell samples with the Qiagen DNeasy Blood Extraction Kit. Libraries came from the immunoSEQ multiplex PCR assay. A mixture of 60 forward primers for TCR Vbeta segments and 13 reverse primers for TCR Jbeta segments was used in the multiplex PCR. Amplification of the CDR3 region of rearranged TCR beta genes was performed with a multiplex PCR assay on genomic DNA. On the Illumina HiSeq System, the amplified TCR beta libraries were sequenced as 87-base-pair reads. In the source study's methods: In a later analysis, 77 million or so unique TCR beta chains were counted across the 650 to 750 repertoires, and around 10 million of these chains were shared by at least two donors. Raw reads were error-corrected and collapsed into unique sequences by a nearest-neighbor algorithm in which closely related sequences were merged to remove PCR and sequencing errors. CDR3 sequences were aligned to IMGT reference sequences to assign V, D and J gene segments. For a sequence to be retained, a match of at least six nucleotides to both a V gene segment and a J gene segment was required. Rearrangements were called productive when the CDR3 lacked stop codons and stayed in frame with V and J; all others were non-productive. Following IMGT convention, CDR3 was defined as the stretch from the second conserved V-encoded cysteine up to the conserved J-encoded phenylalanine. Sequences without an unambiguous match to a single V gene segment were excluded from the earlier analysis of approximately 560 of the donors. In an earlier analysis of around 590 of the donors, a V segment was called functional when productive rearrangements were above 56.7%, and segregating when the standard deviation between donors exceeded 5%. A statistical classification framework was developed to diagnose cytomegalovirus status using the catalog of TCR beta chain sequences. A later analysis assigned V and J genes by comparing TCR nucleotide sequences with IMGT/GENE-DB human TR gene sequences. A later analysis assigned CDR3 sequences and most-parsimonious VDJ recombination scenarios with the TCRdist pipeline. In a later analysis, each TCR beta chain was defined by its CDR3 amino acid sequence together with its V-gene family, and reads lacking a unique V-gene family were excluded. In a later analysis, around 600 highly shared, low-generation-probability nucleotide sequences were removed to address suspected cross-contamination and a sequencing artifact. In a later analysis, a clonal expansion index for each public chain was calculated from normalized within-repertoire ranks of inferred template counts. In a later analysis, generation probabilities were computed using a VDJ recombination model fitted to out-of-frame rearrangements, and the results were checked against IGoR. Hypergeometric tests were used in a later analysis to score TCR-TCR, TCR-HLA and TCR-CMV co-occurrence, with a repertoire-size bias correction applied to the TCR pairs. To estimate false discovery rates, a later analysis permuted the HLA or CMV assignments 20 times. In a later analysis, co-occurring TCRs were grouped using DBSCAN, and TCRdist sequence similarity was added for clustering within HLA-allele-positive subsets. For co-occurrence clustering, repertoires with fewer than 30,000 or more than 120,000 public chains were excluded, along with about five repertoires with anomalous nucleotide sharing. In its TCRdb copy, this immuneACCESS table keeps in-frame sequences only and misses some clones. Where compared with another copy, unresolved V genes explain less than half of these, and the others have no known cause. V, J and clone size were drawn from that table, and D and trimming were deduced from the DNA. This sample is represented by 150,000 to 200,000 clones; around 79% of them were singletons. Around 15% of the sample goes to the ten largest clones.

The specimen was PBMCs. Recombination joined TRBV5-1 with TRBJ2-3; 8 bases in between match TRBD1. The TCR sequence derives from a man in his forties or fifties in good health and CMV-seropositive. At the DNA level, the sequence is TGCGCCAGCAGCTTCGGACAGGGCGCAGATACGCAGTATTTT. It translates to CASSFGQGADTQYF.